Listed here are 17 T cell receptor beta chains from one sample, sequenced in a study of blood T cell repertoires in COVID-19 (TCRdb year 2020). Receptor libraries were prepared by the immunoSEQ multiplex PCR assay. Drawn from immuneACCESS, this table holds only the in-frame rearrangements with V and J called that TCRdb kept. Clones are partly lost; checked studies trace under half to an unresolved V gene and leave the rest unexplained. This sample is represented by approximately 80,000 clones; approximately 80% of them were singletons. The ten top clones hold about 40% of the sample. The source material was peripheral blood. These receptors all come from an older man with acute or convalescent COVID-19.

The genes are TRBV29-1 and TRBJ2-3, with 8 bases identical to TRBD2. Per the germline V gene, CDR1 is SQVTM and CDR2 is ANQGSEA. The CDR3 covers 13 residues. With 8 bases clipped from V and 3 bases from J, the junction kept 7 bases outside the gene matches. The CDR3 here is CSTSGSRTDTQYF. CDR3 nucleotides: TGCAGCACCAGCGGGAGCAGAACAGATACGCAGTATTTT.

This clone showed up just once. The chain couples TRBV19 to TRBJ1-6, with 9 bases aligning to TRBD1. This CDR3 is 14 amino acids long. V gave up 3 bases and J gave up 10 bases; unmatched junction bases: 4. Germline V gene sequence: CDR1 LNHDA, CDR2 SQIVND (reference sequence). In DNA form, the CDR3 reads TGTGCCAGTAGTATTGACAGGGGGGACTCACCCCTCCACTTT. Translating it yields CASSIDRGDSPLHF. Looking up the rest from reference TRBV19 and TRBJ1-6 gives the full variable domain: DGGITQSPKYLFRKEGQNVTLSCEQNLNHDAMYWYRQDPGQGLRLIYYSQIVNDFQKGDIAEGYSVSREKKESFPLTVTSAQKNPTAFYLCASSIDRGDSPLHFGNGTRLTVT.

The chain's CDR3 is CSVERPGGGNTIYF. CDR3 nucleotides: TGCAGCGTTGAAAGGCCAGGGGGAGGAAACACCATATATTTT. This rearrangement joins TRBV29-1 to TRBJ1-3; 7 nucleotides agree with TRBD1. The germline V gene has CDR1 SQVTM and CDR2 ANQGSEA. The CDR3 is made up of 14 amino acids. The ends lost 2 bases at V and 4 bases at J; junction bases unmatched: 5. The full variable domain, its missing parts supplied by reference TRBV29-1 and TRBJ1-3, is SAVISQKPSRDICQRGTSLTIQCQVDSQVTMMFWYRQQPGQSLTLIATANQGSEATYESGFVIDKFPISRPNLTFSTLTVSNMSPEDSSIYLCSVERPGGGNTIYFGEGSWLTVV.

The V gene is TRBV24-1, the J gene TRBJ2-1; possible D gene TRBD1, 5 bases. CDR1 and CDR2 from the germline V gene are KGHDR and SFDVKD. CDR3 length: 16 residues. Trimming left V 3 bases short and J 0 bases short, with 11 bases between. This CDR3 is CATSDVQASSYNEQFF. CDR3 in DNA: TGTGCCACCAGTGATGTACAGGCGAGCTCCTACAATGAGCAGTTCTTC.

This chain links TRBV11-2 with TRBJ2-3; 11 nucleotides match TRBD2. V gave up 5 bases and J gave up 6 bases; unmatched junction bases: 16. Looked up from germline, CDR1 is SGHAT and CDR2 is FQNNGV. The CDR3 has 18 amino acids. Written as DNA, the CDR3 is TGTGCCAGCAGCCCTAAGCGGGGACTAGCGGTTTCTAGGGATACGCAGTATTTT. Its protein product is CASSPKRGLAVSRDTQYF.

V gene TRBV10-3 combines with J gene TRBJ2-3; the D gene is possibly TRBD1 (6 bases). The germline V and J ends were trimmed by 10 bases and 4 bases, with 24 bases remaining between them. The germline V gene has CDR1 ENHRY and CDR2 SYGVKD. This CDR3 region has 16 residues. The CDR3, as DNA: TGTGCCACTTCCCCCGGAGGAATACGGACAGCAGATACGCAGTATTTT. As protein: CATSPGGIRTADTQYF.

CDR3 nucleotide sequence: TGTGCCAGCAGTCCACCGGGACAGGTGAACTACGAGCAGTACTTC. Amino acid sequence: CASSPPGQVNYEQYF. The rearrangement joins TRBV2 to TRBJ2-7; TRBD1 agrees at 8 bases. The ends lost 5 bases at V and 3 bases at J; junction bases unmatched: 9. Germline V lookup: CDR1 SNHLY, CDR2 FYNNEI. CDR3 size: 15 residues.

The genes are TRBV5-6 and TRBJ1-5; maybe TRBD1 (5 bases). Trimming stripped 0 bases from V and 2 bases from J, with 9 bases between. This CDR3 has 15 amino acids. The V gene's germline CDR1 is SGHDT and CDR2 YYEEEE. The CDR3 here is CASSLGGLGNQPQHF. The CDR3 DNA reads as TGTGCCAGCAGCTTGGGGGGACTCGGCAATCAGCCCCAGCATTTT.

This clone has more than one count but fewer than ten. The chain recombines TRBV7-9 with TRBJ1-4; unclear D gene. Trimming took 3 bases from V and 8 from J, leaving 10 bases between them. The V gene's germline CDR1 is SEHNR and CDR2 FQNEAQ (reference sequence). CDR3 length: 13 amino acids. The DNA for the CDR3 is TGTGCCAGCAGCTTGATTGTGACAGAAAAACTGTTTTTT. It translates to CASSLIVTEKLFF. The variable domain in full, with the rest retrieved from reference TRBV7-9 and TRBJ1-4, is DTGVSQNPRHKITKRGQNVTFRCDPISEHNRLYWYRQTLGQGPEFLTYFQNEAQLEKSRLLSDRFSAERPKGSFSTLEIQRTEQGDSAMYLCASSLIVTEKLFFGSGTQLSVL.

The chain is built from TRBV29-1 and TRBJ2-3, with TRBD2 identical over 8 bases. CDR1 is SQVTM, CDR2 ANQGSEA, per germline. Trimming removed 5 bases from V and 3 bases from J; junction bases left unmatched: 4. The CDR3 contains 13 residues. Here the CDR3 DNA reads TGCAGCGTTAAGGCGGGAGGAACAGATACGCAGTATTTT. Translated: CSVKAGGTDTQYF.

This clone has just one count. The V and J genes are TRBV19 and TRBJ1-2; no clear D gene. Per germline, CDR1 LNHDA and CDR2 SQIVND (reference sequence). The germline V and J ends were trimmed by 8 bases and 2 bases, with 12 bases remaining between them. The CDR3 runs 13 residues. CDR3 DNA sequence: TGTGCCAGTTTCGGGATTCGGAACTATGGCTACACCTTC. The encoded protein is CASFGIRNYGYTF.

This clone was counted between two and nine times. Its ends do not fully match the called genes, so a read error is possible. The chain links TRBV7-7 to TRBJ2-3; a possible D gene is TRBD1 (6 bases). The germline V gene has CDR1 SSHAT and CDR2 FNYEAQ (reference sequence). The CDR3 covers 15 residues. This chain's CDR3 is CASSPTGFGTDTQYF. The CDR3 DNA follows: TGTGCTAGCAGCCCTACAGGGTTCGGCACAGATACGCAGTATTTT.

This clone came up a few times. The chain couples TRBV2 to TRBJ1-1; 7 positions match TRBD1. The trim removed 8 bases at V and 0 bases at J, leaving 6 bases unmatched. The CDR3 runs 14 residues. Germline CDR1 is SNHLY and CDR2 is FYNNEI. CDR3 sequence reads: CASQGGQVNTEAFF. Here the CDR3 DNA reads TGTGCCAGCCAAGGAGGACAGGTGAACACTGAAGCTTTCTTT. Full variable domain (missing parts from reference TRBV2 and TRBJ1-1): EPEVTQTPSHQVTQMGQEVILRCVPISNHLYFYWYRQILGQKVEFLVSFYNNEISEKSEIFDDQFSVERPDGSNFTLKIRSTKLEDSAMYFCASQGGQVNTEAFFGQGTRLTVV.

The V gene is TRBV27, the J gene TRBJ2-6; TRBD1 agrees at 10 bases. The CDR3 extends over 19 amino acids. The V gene's germline CDR1 is MNHEY and CDR2 SMNVEV (reference sequence). J gave up 0 bases and V 4 bases, and 9 bases lay outside the gene matches. Here the CDR3 reads CASSSRQGARSSGANVLTF. The CDR3 DNA reads as TGTGCCAGCAGTTCACGACAGGGGGCGCGGAGCTCTGGGGCCAACGTCCTGACTTTC.

The rearrangement joins TRBV21-1 to TRBJ1-4; whether TRBD1, the table's D call, matches the DNA was not checked. TRBV21-1 is termed a pseudogene. There are 15 residues in the CDR3. Here the CDR3 DNA reads TGTGCCAGCAGCAGAAGGACAGCAACTAATGAAAAACTGTTTTTT. Translated, it gives CASSRRTATNEKLFF.

There are a few counts of this clone. The genes are TRBV5-1 and TRBJ2-7, with D hard to call. The CDR3 has 13 amino acids. The V and J ends lost 1 base and 2 bases respectively, with 7 bases between them. CDR1 SGHRS and CDR2 YFSETQ come from the germline V gene. CDR3 region: CASSLTTTYEQYF. CDR3 sequence (DNA): TGCGCCAGCAGCTTGACAACCACCTACGAGCAGTACTTC.

This sequence joins TRBV7-3 and TRBJ2-3; the D is unclear. Looked up from germline, CDR1 is SGHTA and CDR2 is FQGTGA. The CDR3 consists of 13 residues. The V end was cut by 1 base, the J end by 9 bases, with 11 bases between. DNA of the CDR3: TGTGCCAGCAGCTTAAGCGGCAGTGACACGCAGTATTTT. Translating gives CASSLSGSDTQYF.